A single TCR beta chain is shown here with its context. Its antigen is unidentified. The donors were part of the validation cohort, which consisted of under 150 subjects and was separate from the first cohort of under 850 subjects. This sample was taken from a study of cytomegalovirus exposure and HLA in healthy donors. Study as a whole: According to later analysis, the same platform produced the roughly 110 validation and under 750 first-cohort repertoires.

Whole-study results and caveats: The study designated around 150 TCR beta chains cytomegalovirus-associated. That first-cohort TCR clusters tended to co-occur in the 90 to 150 validation repertoires was found in a later analysis.

The germline CDR1 and CDR2 sequences are SGHAT and FQNNGV. Trimming cost V 3 bases and J 4 bases; bases outside gene matches: 3. The CDR3 has 14 residues. Generated by immunoSEQ multiplex PCR, the TCRdb table keeps only in-frame clones and is missing some. Here the sample spans around 110,000 clones, less than 90% being singletons. The V call is TRBV11-2, the J call TRBJ1-2, with 9 bases lining up with TRBD1. The TCR comes from a woman younger than 35 in good health and CMV-seropositive. The source material was PBMCs. Here the CDR3 DNA reads TGTGCCAGCAGCTTGGACAGGGGACCCTATGGCTACACCTTC. Protein product: CASSLDRGPYGYTF.